A selection of T cell receptor beta chains follows, all from one sample in a study of T-cell reconstitution after alpha-beta-depleted transplantation in children. TCRdb independently ran MiXCR on the PCR reads; one entry per CDR3 protein. The table records about 460,000 distinct CDR3 sequences, 8% to 11% of them present only once. This material consisted of PBMCs, taken before TCRalphabeta/CD19-depleted stem cell transplant. These receptors all stem from a child aged 2 to 10 with inherited bone marrow failure, due to receive a stem cell transplant. Each CDR3 is given with its conserved first and last residue. The D gene is left open where the match is weak. A clone size is listed for some rows: how often the clone was seen (once, few, many), or a class if it is expanded.

TRBD2 | TRBJ2-7 | TRBV4-2 | many | TGTGCCAGCAGCCAAGAGGGGAGGGGCGCCTACGAGCAGTACTTC | CASSQEGRGAYEQYF
TRBD2 | TRBJ2-1 | TRBV4-1 | many | TGCGCCAGCAGCCACGGGACTAGCGGGAGTGGGCAGTTCTTC | CASSHGTSGSGQFF
- | TRBJ2-7 | TRBV12-3/TRBV12-4 | few | TGTGCCAGCAGTTTACTAGGGGATGAGGGCGAGCAGTACTTC | CASSLLGDEGEQYF
- | TRBJ2-7 | TRBV3-1 | many | TGTGCCAGCAGCGTCTTGGGCAGCTCCTACGAGCAGTACTTC | CASSVLGSSYEQYF
TRBD2 | TRBJ2-1 | TRBV20-1 | - | TGCAGTCCGCTCCCGGACCCCGTGGAAACTAGCGCGGTGAGCTCCTACAATGAGCAGTTCTTC | CSPLPDPVETSAVSSYNEQFF
- | TRBJ1-1 | TRBV27 | - | TGTGCCAGCAGTTTGCCGGGTATGGGTGGCACTGAAGCTTTCTTT | CASSLPGMGGTEAFF
TRBD1 | TRBJ2-1 | TRBV12-3/TRBV12-4 | few | TGTGCCAGCAGAACCGGGACAGGGGTCTACAATGAGCAGTTCTTC | CASRTGTGVYNEQFF
- | TRBJ2-3 | TRBV5-1 | many | TGCGCCAGCGCCGGGACCATAAGCACAGATACGCAGTATTTT | CASAGTISTDTQYF
- | TRBJ1-3 | TRBV5-1 | many | TGCGCCAGCAGCTTGGAGGCAACTGGAAACACCATATATTTT | CASSLEATGNTIYF
TRBD1 | TRBJ1-2 | TRBV4-1 | - | TGCGCCAGCAGCCACGACAGGGTTTCAAACTATGGCTACACCTTC | CASSHDRVSNYGYTF
- | TRBJ1-2 | TRBV20-1 | many | TGCAGTGCTGCGGACGGCTATGGCTACACCTTC | CSAADGYGYTF
- | TRBJ2-5 | TRBV5-6 | many | TGTGCCAGCAGCCGGGTATCTTCCGAGACCCAGTACTTC | CASSRVSSETQYF
TRBD2 | TRBJ2-1 | TRBV3-1 | many | TGTGCCAGCAGCCCAAGCGGGACTTTCTACAATGAGCAGTTCTTC | CASSPSGTFYNEQFF
- | TRBJ2-1 | TRBV5-1 | many | TGCGCCAGCAGCTTCGGCGCTGGCCTTTACAATGAGCAGTTCTTC | CASSFGAGLYNEQFF
- | TRBJ2-5 | TRBV20-1 | many | TGCAGTGCTCAGGACAGTTCTGGGGGAGGAACCCAGTACTTC | CSAQDSSGGGTQYF
TRBD2 | TRBJ2-1 | TRBV27 | many | TGTGCCAGCAGTGTAGTGGCGGGAGTTTGGAATGAGCAGTTCTTC | CASSVVAGVWNEQFF